The 13 T cell receptor beta chains reported below all come from one sample, sequenced in a study of shared clonotypes between healthy human individuals. Here immunoSEQ multiplex PCR was the method, and the copy in TCRdb shows in-frame clones only, minus some. This table has approximately 350,000 clones, roughly 70% appearing once. The sequenced material came from memory CD4+ T cells sorted from blood. The subset denotes: CD45RA-negative fraction. The receptors shown here come from a man aged 25 to 45 in good health.

V is TRBV6-1 and J is TRBJ2-5; 9 bases match TRBD1. The CDR3 loop spans 14 amino acids. Trimming removed 6 bases from V and 1 base from J; junction bases left unmatched: 3. Germline CDR1 MNHNS, CDR2 SASEGT. The CDR3 DNA sequence: TGTGCCAGCAGGGGGACAGGGAGCCAAGAGACCCAGTACTTC. Residues: CASRGTGSQETQYF.

V gene TRBV7-2 combines with J gene TRBJ2-3; 7 bases align to TRBD2. CDR3 length: 17 amino acids. V lost 1 base, J lost 0 bases, and 7 bases stayed unmatched. CDR1 and CDR2 (germline): SGHTA, FQGNSA. CDR3 amino acids: CASSLGSGTESTDTQYF. CDR3 nucleotide sequence: TGTGCCAGCAGCTTAGGGAGCGGGACTGAAAGCACAGATACGCAGTATTTT.

This chain links TRBV11-2 with TRBJ2-5; D might be TRBD2 (5 bases). Germline V lookup: CDR1 SGHAT, CDR2 FQNNGV. There are 14 residues in the CDR3. V dropped 0 bases and J dropped 7 bases, with 12 bases sitting between them. In nucleotides, the CDR3 is TGTGCCAGCAGCTTAGACCCCTCACGGGGGACCCAGTACTTC. Translated: CASSLDPSRGTQYF.

At least ten counts were recorded for this clone. This chain links TRBV7-3 with TRBJ2-3, with D possibly being TRBD1 or TRBD2 (5 bases each). The V and J ends lost 0 bases and 4 bases respectively, with 20 bases between them. The CDR3 loop spans 18 amino acids. Germline V gene lookup returns CDR1 SGHTA and CDR2 FQGTGA. CDR3 nucleotides: TGTGCCAGCAGCTTAACGTGGGGGATCCGGCTCGTTTCAGATACGCAGTATTTT. Encoded protein: CASSLTWGIRLVSDTQYF.

The genes are TRBV2 and TRBJ2-1; the D is unclear. Germline V gives CDR1 SNHLY, CDR2 FYNNEI. The V end lost 3 bases, the J end lost 2 bases, and 11 bases lay between the germline ends. The CDR3 covers 15 residues. The CDR3 spells CASSDSLGTYNEQFF. The CDR3 nucleotides read TGTGCCAGCAGTGACTCCTTGGGGACCTACAATGAGCAGTTCTTC.

This clone was seen once. CDR3 in amino acids: CASSQDLGAEWGRETQYF. The CDR3 nucleotides are TGCGCCAGCAGCCAAGATTTGGGCGCGGAATGGGGCCGGGAGACCCAGTACTTC. V gene TRBV4-1 combines with J gene TRBJ2-5; tentative D call: TRBD1 (5 bases). This CDR3 has 18 amino acids. Trimming shortened V by 0 bases and J by 5 bases, and 22 bases separated the two germline ends. Germline CDR1 is MGHRA and CDR2 is YSYEKL.

This chain joins TRBV5-4 and TRBJ1-1; D may be TRBD1 (5 bases). This CDR3 comprises 12 residues. Germline CDR1 reads SGHNT; CDR2 reads YYREEE (reference sequence). With 4 bases removed from V and 7 bases from J, the gap between germline ends came to 11 bases. Written as DNA, the CDR3 is TGTGCCAGCAGCGCATACAGGCGTGAAGCTTTCTTT. Its translation: CASSAYRREAFF.

The chain employs TRBV7-9 and TRBJ2-7; 10 bases match TRBD1. Trimming at V came to 1 base and at J to 4 bases, leaving 10 bases not matched to a gene. The germline V gene has CDR1 SEHNR and CDR2 FQNEAQ (reference sequence). The CDR3 length is 17 residues. DNA of the CDR3: TGTGCCAGCAGCTTAGTTTTGTCGGGACAGGGGATATACGAGCAGTACTTC. As protein: CASSLVLSGQGIYEQYF.

This chain links TRBV5-5 with TRBJ1-1; 7 bases match TRBD1. Per the germline V gene, CDR1 is SGHKS and CDR2 is YYEKEE (reference sequence). The CDR3 is 15 residues long. Unmatched junction bases numbered 7, after V lost 4 bases and J lost 1 base. Here the CDR3 reads CASSPAGGWNTEAFF. Here the CDR3 DNA reads TGTGCCAGCAGCCCCGCAGGGGGGTGGAACACTGAAGCTTTCTTT.

This chain links TRBV5-1 with TRBJ2-5; 8 bases line up with TRBD1. The CDR3 totals 15 residues. Germline assignment: CDR1 SGHRS and CDR2 YFSETQ. Trimming cost V 4 bases and J 3 bases; bases outside gene matches: 8. CDR3: CASSARGQGKETQYF. CDR3 nucleotides: TGCGCCAGCAGCGCCCGCGGACAGGGAAAAGAGACCCAGTACTTC. Together with reference TRBV5-1 and TRBJ2-5, the CDR3 gives the full variable domain: KAGVTQTPRYLIKTRGQQVTLSCSPISGHRSVSWYQQTPGQGLQFLFEYFSETQRNKGNFPGRFSGRQFSNSRSEMNVSTLELGDSALYLCASSARGQGKETQYFGPGTRLLVL.

The CDR3 loop reads CASSQADGSKTGELFF. The CDR3 DNA reads as TGCGCCAGCAGCCAGGCTGACGGTTCCAAAACCGGGGAGCTGTTTTTT. The chain links TRBV4-1 to TRBJ2-2, with D hard to call. The CDR3 loop spans 16 amino acids. Per germline, CDR1 MGHRA and CDR2 YSYEKL. V was pared by 3 bases and J by 5 bases, with 16 bases between.

The chain combines TRBV18 with TRBJ2-5; 7 bases agree with TRBD2. From germline, CDR1 is KGHSH and CDR2 LQKENI. This CDR3 contains 13 residues. V lost 7 bases to trimming and J lost 2 bases; unmatched junction nucleotides: 4. The CDR3 spells CASLRGEQETQYF. DNA of the CDR3: TGTGCCAGCTTACGGGGGGAACAAGAGACCCAGTACTTC.

A single count supports this clone. This sample also contains other DNA sequences that code for the same CDR3. The chain links TRBV20-1 to TRBJ2-3, with no clear D. The CDR3 contains 11 residues. Trimming removed 6 bases at V and 4 bases at J, with 8 bases between. Germline V gene data show CDR1 as DFQATT and CDR2 as SNEGSKA (reference sequence). For the CDR3, the DNA is TGCAGTGCCTATTCCCCAGATACGCAGTATTTT. Its translation: CSAYSPDTQYF.